The 22 T cell receptor beta chains below come from one sample, sequenced in a study of blood T cell repertoires in COVID-19. Clones were sequenced by immunoSEQ multiplex PCR, and TCRdb holds only the in-frame ones, with some missing. The sample contains about 190,000 clones, roughly four fifths of which appear only once. The sample comprised peripheral blood. These receptors all stem from a man aged 45-65 years who had recovered from COVID-19.

The chain couples TRBV7-9 to TRBJ1-2; tentatively, D is TRBD1 (5 bases). The ends were cut back, 5 bases at V and 1 base at J, with 17 bases in the middle. The germline CDR1 and CDR2 sequences are SEHNR and FQNEAQ (reference sequence). The CDR3 runs to 16 residues. CDR3 nucleotide sequence: TGTGCCAGCAGCCCGGACACCTGGCGGGGTAACTATGGCTACACCTTC. This codes for CASSPDTWRGNYGYTF.

V usage is TRBV7-6 and J usage is TRBJ2-1; D is perhaps TRBD1 (6 bases). V lost 5 bases and J lost 5, with 19 bases in between. Germline-derived CDR1 and CDR2 are SGHVS and FNYEAQ. This CDR3 has 16 amino acids. CDR3 in DNA: TGTGCCAGCAGCGCCACAGGGCCCCGATTAGACAATGAGCAGTTCTTC. Translating gives CASSATGPRLDNEQFF.

The genes are TRBV14 and TRBJ2-1, with D tentatively TRBD1 (5 bases). There are 16 residues in the CDR3. Germline-derived CDR1 and CDR2 are SGHDN and FVKESK. Trimming left V 0 bases short and J 2 bases short, with 11 bases between. This chain's CDR3 is CASSQEVGAPYNEQFF. The CDR3 coding sequence is TGTGCCAGCAGCCAAGAAGTAGGGGCTCCCTACAATGAGCAGTTCTTC.

This chain joins TRBV10-3 and TRBJ2-5; 7 bases align to TRBD1. There are 13 residues in the CDR3. After removal of 10 bases from V and 4 bases from J, the junction contained 9 bases not matched to a gene. The germline CDR1 and CDR2 sequences are ENHRY and SYGVKD. CDR3 sequence reads: CATTRQGRETQYF. In nucleotides, the CDR3 is TGTGCCACGACGCGACAGGGTAGAGAGACCCAGTACTTC.

This chain joins TRBV6-2 or TRBV6-3 and TRBJ2-3, with 7 nucleotides matching TRBD2. From germline, CDR1 is MNHEY and CDR2 SVGEGT. The CDR3 spans 16 residues. Unmatched junction bases numbered 6, after V lost 1 base and J lost 2 bases. The CDR3 nucleotides are TGTGCCAGCAGTTACTACCGGGACTACCACACAGATACGCAGTATTTT. Protein sequence: CASSYYRDYHTDTQYF.

J is TRBJ2-3 and V is TRBV5-8; D gene uncertain. Germline V lookup: CDR1 SGHTS, CDR2 YDEGEE. V dropped 3 bases and J dropped 6 bases, with 11 bases sitting between them. The CDR3 sequence is 13 residues long. The CDR3 is CASSSTTWDTQYF. Here the CDR3 DNA reads TGTGCCAGCAGCTCTACGACATGGGATACGCAGTATTTT.

This clone has just one count. The V gene is TRBV7-8, the J gene TRBJ2-1; TRBD2 matches 12 bases. V was pared by 8 bases and J by 7 bases, with 15 bases of the junction left unmatched. Germline V CDR1 and CDR2: SGHVS, FQNEAQ. This CDR3 has 17 residues. The CDR3 protein is CASSTAPGLAGVNEQFF. Here the CDR3 DNA reads TGTGCCAGCTCAACGGCACCGGGACTAGCGGGCGTAAATGAGCAGTTCTTC.

This clone was counted once. J is TRBJ2-1 and V is TRBV28, with 7 bases that match TRBD2. Germline values: CDR1 MDHEN, CDR2 SYDVKM. The CDR3 has 17 residues. With 2 bases clipped from V and 0 bases from J, the junction kept 7 bases outside the gene matches. In DNA form, the CDR3 reads TGTGCCAGCAGTTTACCCCCGGGGGGAAGCTCCTACAATGAGCAGTTCTTC. This codes for CASSLPPGGSSYNEQFF.

The chain couples TRBV7-2 to TRBJ2-2; D unresolved. CDR1 is SGHTA and CDR2 is FQGNSA in the germline V gene. This CDR3 spans 14 amino acids. V lost 1 base to trimming and J lost 3 bases, with 6 bases between them. CDR3 in amino acids: CASSLVQYTGELFF. CDR3 coding DNA: TGTGCCAGCAGCTTAGTCCAGTACACCGGGGAGCTGTTTTTT.

This clone appeared a few times. The rearrangement links TRBV29-1 to TRBJ1-1; D is ambiguous. Germline V gives CDR1 SQVTM, CDR2 ANQGSEA. The length of the CDR3 is 13 residues. V lost 2 bases and J lost 1, with 8 bases in between. CDR3 protein: CSVENGQNTEAFF. CDR3 nucleotide sequence: TGCAGCGTTGAAAACGGTCAGAACACTGAAGCTTTCTTT. Filled out from reference TRBV29-1 and TRBJ1-1, the complete variable domain reads SAVISQKPSRDICQRGTSLTIQCQVDSQVTMMFWYRQQPGQSLTLIATANQGSEATYESGFVIDKFPISRPNLTFSTLTVSNMSPEDSSIYLCSVENGQNTEAFFGQGTRLTVV.

V gene TRBV9 combines with J gene TRBJ2-3; 11 bases are shared with TRBD2. The germline CDR1 and CDR2 sequences are SGDLS and YYNGEE. Trimming removed 0 bases from V and 6 bases from J; junction bases left unmatched: 6. The CDR3 is 16 residues long. The CDR3 coding sequence is TGTGCCAGCAGCGTAGTAGCGGGAGGGCCGATGGATACGCAGTATTTT. This encodes CASSVVAGGPMDTQYF.

The chain employs TRBV15 and TRBJ2-1; 12 bases are a match to TRBD2. CDR1 and CDR2 (germline): LNHNV, YYDKDF (reference sequence). This CDR3 spans 16 amino acids. J was trimmed by 5 bases and V by 5 bases; bases with no gene match: 7. Here the CDR3 reads CATSPPGLAGNNEQFF. CDR3 sequence (DNA): TGTGCCACCAGCCCTCCAGGACTAGCGGGGAACAATGAGCAGTTCTTC.

With respect to this clone: A much larger clone lies a single base off, so this may be a read error. The chain couples TRBV5-5 to TRBJ1-1; D is unclear. This CDR3 is 13 amino acids long. Germline V gives CDR1 SGHKS, CDR2 YYEKEE (reference sequence). V was trimmed by 0 bases and J by 1 base, leaving 4 bases between them. This CDR3 is CASSLAGNTEAFF. DNA of the CDR3: TGTGCCAGCAGCTTGGCAGGGAACACTGAAGCTTTCTTT.

This rearrangement joins TRBV5-5 to TRBJ2-6; 8 nucleotides match TRBD1. Germline lookup yields CDR1 SGHKS and CDR2 YYEKEE (reference sequence). CDR3 length: 19 amino acids. With V trimmed by 2 bases and J by 4 bases, 14 bases remained unmatched. Here the CDR3 reads CASSFRLSGGAPGANVLTF. In DNA, the CDR3 is TGTGCCAGCAGCTTCAGGTTGTCAGGGGGCGCCCCCGGGGCCAACGTCCTGACTTTC.

V usage is TRBV5-4 and J usage is TRBJ2-5; 8 positions match TRBD1. This CDR3 has 13 residues. V gave up 4 bases and J gave up 5 bases; unmatched junction bases: 4. Germline-derived CDR1 and CDR2 are SGHNT and YYREEE (reference sequence). The CDR3 DNA is TGTGCCAGCAGCCTGGACAGGGTGGAGACCCAGTACTTC. Translating gives CASSLDRVETQYF.

Worth noting for this clone: Different DNA sequences within this sample yield the same CDR3. CDR3 sequence reads: CASSQTGQSTNEKLFF. CDR3 coding DNA: TGTGCCAGCAGTCAAACGGGACAGTCAACTAATGAAAAACTGTTTTTT. The chain employs TRBV4-2 and TRBJ1-4, with 7 bases identical to TRBD1. The CDR3 length is 16 residues. Germline V CDR1 and CDR2: LGHNA, YNFKEQ. The V gene end was trimmed by 6 bases and the J gene end by 0 bases; junction bases not matched to a gene: 7.

V usage is TRBV27 and J usage is TRBJ2-1; 10 bases match TRBD1. Germline trimming cut 5 bases from V and 1 base from J; bases unmatched to any gene: 5. The CDR3 contains 16 residues. Germline lookup yields CDR1 MNHEY and CDR2 SMNVEV (reference sequence). The CDR3 region is CASSRDRGLSYNEQFF. In DNA form, the CDR3 reads TGTGCCAGCAGTAGGGACAGGGGCCTTTCCTACAATGAGCAGTTCTTC.

This chain joins TRBV5-1 and TRBJ2-1; 7 bases agree with TRBD2. The CDR3 extends over 13 amino acids. Germline V gene sequence: CDR1 SGHRS, CDR2 YFSETQ. V dropped 5 bases and J dropped 4; count of bases not matched to a gene: 3. CDR3: CASRLAQYNEQFF. Written as DNA, the CDR3 is TGCGCCAGCAGACTAGCGCAATACAATGAGCAGTTCTTC. The full variable domain, rest sourced from reference TRBV5-1 and TRBJ2-1, is KAGVTQTPRYLIKTRGQQVTLSCSPISGHRSVSWYQQTPGQGLQFLFEYFSETQRNKGNFPGRFSGRQFSNSRSEMNVSTLELGDSALYLCASRLAQYNEQFFGPGTRLTVL.

This chain connects TRBV19 to TRBJ2-3; no firm D call. This CDR3 is built from 14 residues. Looked up from germline, CDR1 is LNHDA and CDR2 is SQIVND (reference sequence). V was shortened by 3 bases and J by 0 bases, with 7 bases between the two germline ends. The CDR3 here is CASSIGRSTDTQYF. The CDR3 region has the DNA TGTGCCAGTAGTATTGGCAGAAGCACAGATACGCAGTATTTT.

This clone was observed a few times. The gene calls are TRBV18 and TRBJ1-2, with 8 bases identical to TRBD1. Looked up from germline, CDR1 is KGHSH and CDR2 is LQKENI. The CDR3 is 14 amino acids. J gave up 7 bases and V 3 bases, and 7 bases lay outside the gene matches. Here the CDR3 reads CASSPGQGARGYTF. For the CDR3, the DNA is TGTGCCAGCTCACCGGGGCAGGGGGCTCGTGGCTACACCTTC.

This chain joins TRBV27 and TRBJ2-7; D ambiguous. V was clipped by 2 bases and J by 7 bases, with 12 bases between them. From germline, CDR1 is MNHEY and CDR2 SMNVEV (reference sequence). This CDR3 contains 13 residues. This CDR3 reads CASSLPSAKEQYF. CDR3 nucleotides: TGTGCCAGCAGTTTACCGTCCGCTAAGGAGCAGTACTTC.

This chain links TRBV4-2 with TRBJ2-3; D is ambiguous. CDR1 is LGHNA, CDR2 YNFKEQ, per germline. V shed 3 bases and J shed 2 bases, with 12 bases lying between them. This CDR3 region has 15 residues. CDR3 residues: CASSHQRAHTDTQYF. CDR3 DNA sequence: TGTGCCAGCAGCCACCAGCGCGCCCACACAGATACGCAGTATTTT.